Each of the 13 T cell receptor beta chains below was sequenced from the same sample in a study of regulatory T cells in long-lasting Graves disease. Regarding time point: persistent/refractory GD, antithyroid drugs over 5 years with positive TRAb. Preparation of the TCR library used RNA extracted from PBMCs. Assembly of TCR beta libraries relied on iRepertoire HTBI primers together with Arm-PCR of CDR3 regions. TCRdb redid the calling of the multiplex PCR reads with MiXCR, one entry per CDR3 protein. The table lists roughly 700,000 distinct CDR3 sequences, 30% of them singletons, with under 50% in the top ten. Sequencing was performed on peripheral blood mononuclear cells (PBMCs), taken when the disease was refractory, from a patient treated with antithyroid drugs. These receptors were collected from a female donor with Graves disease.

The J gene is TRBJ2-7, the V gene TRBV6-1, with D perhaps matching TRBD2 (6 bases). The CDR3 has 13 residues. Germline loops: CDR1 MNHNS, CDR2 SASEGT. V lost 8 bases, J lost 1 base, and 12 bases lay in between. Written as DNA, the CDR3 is TGTGCCAGCCCCCAGGAGGGTTCCTACGAGCAGTACTTC. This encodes CASPQEGSYEQYF.

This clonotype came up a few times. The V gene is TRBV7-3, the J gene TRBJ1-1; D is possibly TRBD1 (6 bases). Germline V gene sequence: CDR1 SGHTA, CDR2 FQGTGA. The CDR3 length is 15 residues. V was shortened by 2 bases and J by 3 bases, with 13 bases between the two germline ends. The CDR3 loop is CASSLGQGQHTEAFF. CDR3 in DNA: TGTGCCAGCAGCTTAGGACAAGGACAGCACACTGAAGCTTTCTTT.

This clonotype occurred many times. CDR3 amino acids: CASSGRSSLKNTEAFF. DNA of the CDR3: TGTGCCAGCAGTGGTCGGAGTTCCCTCAAGAACACTGAAGCTTTCTTT. The rearrangement joins TRBV2 to TRBJ1-1; D is unresolved. V shed 4 bases and J shed 1 base, with 16 bases lying between them. Germline lookup yields CDR1 SNHLY and CDR2 FYNNEI. The length of the CDR3 is 16 residues.

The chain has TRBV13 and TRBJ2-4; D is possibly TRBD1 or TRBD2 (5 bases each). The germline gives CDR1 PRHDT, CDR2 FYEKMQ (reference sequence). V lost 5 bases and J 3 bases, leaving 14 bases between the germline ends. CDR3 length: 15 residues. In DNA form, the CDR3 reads TGTGCCAGCAGCCAGGGACCCTGGGACAAAAACATTCAGTACTTC. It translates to CASSQGPWDKNIQYF.

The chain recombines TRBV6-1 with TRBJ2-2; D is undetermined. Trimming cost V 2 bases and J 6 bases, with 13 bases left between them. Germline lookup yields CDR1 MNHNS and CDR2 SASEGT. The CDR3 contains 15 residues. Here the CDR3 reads CASSEYSGEAGELFF. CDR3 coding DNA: TGTGCCAGCAGTGAATACTCAGGAGAGGCCGGGGAGCTGTTTTTT.

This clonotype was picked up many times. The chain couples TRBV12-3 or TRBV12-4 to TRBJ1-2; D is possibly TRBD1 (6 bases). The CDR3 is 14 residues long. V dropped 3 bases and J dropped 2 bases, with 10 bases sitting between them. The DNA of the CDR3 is TGTGCCAGCAGTTTTGATCAGGGGAACTATGGCTACACCTTC. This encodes CASSFDQGNYGYTF.

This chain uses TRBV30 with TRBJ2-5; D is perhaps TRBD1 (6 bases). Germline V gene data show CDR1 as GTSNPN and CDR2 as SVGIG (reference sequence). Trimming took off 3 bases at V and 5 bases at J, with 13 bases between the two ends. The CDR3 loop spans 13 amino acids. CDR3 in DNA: TGTGCCTGGAGCAGGGGCCTTAGTGAGACCCAGTACTTC. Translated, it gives CAWSRGLSETQYF.

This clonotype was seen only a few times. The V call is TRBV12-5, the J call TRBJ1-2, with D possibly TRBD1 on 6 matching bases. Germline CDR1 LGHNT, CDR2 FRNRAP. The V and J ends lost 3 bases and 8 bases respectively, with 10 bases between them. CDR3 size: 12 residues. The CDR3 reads CASGFNREGYTF. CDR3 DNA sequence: TGTGCTAGTGGTTTCAACAGGGAGGGCTACACCTTC.

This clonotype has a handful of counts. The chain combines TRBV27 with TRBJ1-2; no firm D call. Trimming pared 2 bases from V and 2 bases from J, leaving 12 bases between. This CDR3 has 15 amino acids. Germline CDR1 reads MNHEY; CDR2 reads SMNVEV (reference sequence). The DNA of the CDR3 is TGTGCCAGCAGTTTAAATCCGACGGTGAACTATGGCTACACCTTC. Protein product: CASSLNPTVNYGYTF.

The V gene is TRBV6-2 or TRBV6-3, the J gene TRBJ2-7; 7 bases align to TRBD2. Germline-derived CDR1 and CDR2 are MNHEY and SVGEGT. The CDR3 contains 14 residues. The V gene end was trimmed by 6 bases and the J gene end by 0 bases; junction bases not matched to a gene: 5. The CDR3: CASRFLADSYEQYF. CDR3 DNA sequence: TGTGCCAGCAGGTTTCTAGCGGACTCCTACGAGCAGTACTTC.

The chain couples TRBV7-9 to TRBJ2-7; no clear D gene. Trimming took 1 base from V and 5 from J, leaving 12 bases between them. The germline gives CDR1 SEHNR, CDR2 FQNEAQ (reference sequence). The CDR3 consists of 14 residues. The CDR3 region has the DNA TGTGCCAGCAGCTTAGACGAGAGGCTGGACGAGCAGTACTTC. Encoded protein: CASSLDERLDEQYF.

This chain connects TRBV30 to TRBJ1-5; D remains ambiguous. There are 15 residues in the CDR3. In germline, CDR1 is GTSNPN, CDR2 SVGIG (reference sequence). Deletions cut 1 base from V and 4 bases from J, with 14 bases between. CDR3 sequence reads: CAWSAKVPWNQPQHF. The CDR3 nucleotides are TGTGCCTGGAGTGCCAAGGTGCCGTGGAATCAGCCCCAGCATTTT.

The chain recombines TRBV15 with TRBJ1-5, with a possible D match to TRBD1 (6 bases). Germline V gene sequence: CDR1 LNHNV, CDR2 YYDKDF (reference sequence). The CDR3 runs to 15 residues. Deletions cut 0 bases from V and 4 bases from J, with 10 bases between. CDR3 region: CATSRDDRYNQPQHF. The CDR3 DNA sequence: TGTGCCACCAGCAGAGATGACAGGTATAATCAGCCCCAGCATTTT.